Presented here are 11 T cell receptor beta chains from one specimen sequenced in a study of T cells in localized non-small cell lung cancer. Libraries were prepared by immunoSEQ multiplex PCR; TCRdb keeps only in-frame clonotypes and omits some of them. The sample lists roughly 16,000 clones, about 80% occurring once. Here the sequenced sample was peripheral blood, taken before any cancer treatment. The receptors come from a male donor older than 55 with stage I lung adenocarcinoma.

The chain carries TRBV7-2 and TRBJ2-1; the match to TRBD2 covers 7 bases. The CDR3 runs 13 residues. V shed 5 bases, J shed 7 bases, and the junction held 5 bases outside the gene matches. The germline CDR1 and CDR2 sequences are SGHTA and FQGNSA. The CDR3 spells CASSPGLVNEQFF. The CDR3 nucleotides read TGTGCCAGCAGCCCAGGACTAGTGAATGAGCAGTTCTTC.

This clone was seen just once. The chain couples TRBV6-6 to TRBJ2-1; perhaps TRBD2 as D (5 bases). Trimming left V 6 bases short and J 4 bases short, with 10 bases between. From germline, CDR1 is MNHNY and CDR2 SVGAGI (reference sequence). The length of the CDR3 is 13 residues. The CDR3 region has the DNA TGTGCCAGCAGGTTAGCGTCGTACAATGAGCAGTTCTTC. Translated: CASRLASYNEQFF.

In this sample, this clone turned up once. The V and J genes are TRBV7-3 and TRBJ2-3, with a possible D match to TRBD1 (5 bases). This CDR3 comprises 13 residues. V lost 8 bases to trimming and J lost 6 bases, with 15 bases between them. Germline V CDR1 and CDR2: SGHTA, FQGTGA. The CDR3 DNA reads TGTGCCAGCGTGGGGCCGCTCACGGATACGCAGTATTTT. Its protein product is CASVGPLTDTQYF.

This clone was recorded once. The genes are TRBV19 and TRBJ1-2; D gene uncertain. This CDR3 region has 12 residues. Trimming removed 9 bases at V and 4 bases at J, with 12 bases between. The V gene's germline CDR1 is LNHDA and CDR2 SQIVND (reference sequence). The CDR3 region is CASRTIGYGYTF. The DNA of the CDR3 is TGTGCCAGCAGAACGATAGGCTATGGCTACACCTTC.

The CDR3 DNA is TGCAGTGCTAGGACAACTTACGAGCAGTACTTC. Amino acid sequence: CSARTTYEQYF. The genes are TRBV20-1 and TRBJ2-7; D is unresolved. Germline V CDR1 and CDR2: DFQATT, SNEGSKA (reference sequence). This CDR3 is 11 amino acids long. Trimming pared 3 bases from V and 4 bases from J, leaving 7 bases between.

The chain couples TRBV5-4 to TRBJ2-7, with D maybe TRBD1 (7 bases). The CDR3 has 15 amino acids. Trimming removed 4 bases from V and 0 bases from J, with 14 bases in between. Germline-derived CDR1 and CDR2 are SGHNT and YYREEE (reference sequence). The CDR3 region has the DNA TGTGCCAGCAGCCAGGGGGGACAGAGCTCCTACGAGCAGTACTTC. Protein sequence: CASSQGGQSSYEQYF.

The rearrangement uses TRBV5-1 and TRBJ1-4; weak D call: TRBD1 (5 bases). The CDR3 runs 16 residues. The germline V and J ends were trimmed by 3 bases and 0 bases, with 12 bases remaining between them. Germline V gene lookup returns CDR1 SGHRS and CDR2 YFSETQ. The DNA of the CDR3 is TGCGCCAGCAGCTGGGACGTAGCCGCAACTAATGAAAAACTGTTTTTT. The encoded protein is CASSWDVAATNEKLFF.

The CDR3 nucleotides read TGTGCCAGCAGCCCGCGGACAGCTACGAACACTGAAGCTTTCTTT. Translated: CASSPRTATNTEAFF. The V and J genes are TRBV11-2 and TRBJ1-1, with D maybe TRBD1 (6 bases). This CDR3 region has 15 residues. Per germline, CDR1 SGHAT and CDR2 FQNNGV. Trimming left V 5 bases short and J 1 base short, with 14 bases between.

The chain couples TRBV5-1 to TRBJ2-5; no clear D. In germline, CDR1 is SGHRS, CDR2 YFSETQ. With 0 bases removed from V and 4 bases from J, the gap between germline ends came to 7 bases. The length of the CDR3 is 13 residues. CDR3 amino acids: CASSLGSGETQYF. As DNA, the CDR3 is TGCGCCAGCAGCTTGGGGTCTGGAGAGACCCAGTACTTC.

The V call is TRBV7-3, the J call TRBJ2-3, with a possible D match to TRBD2 (6 bases). The germline V gene encodes CDR1 SGHTA and CDR2 FQGTGA. Trimming took off 5 bases at V and 5 bases at J, with 14 bases between the two ends. The CDR3 runs to 14 residues. CDR3 sequence reads: CASSPGDFQDTQYF. CDR3 sequence (DNA): TGTGCCAGCAGCCCTGGGGACTTCCAAGATACGCAGTATTTT.

The genes are TRBV7-9 and TRBJ2-1; D ambiguous. Trimming removed 0 bases at V and 8 bases at J, with 14 bases between. Germline CDR1 reads SEHNR; CDR2 reads FQNEAQ (reference sequence). This CDR3 has 15 amino acids. CDR3 sequence: CASSLARLVEDEQFF. CDR3 sequence (DNA): TGTGCCAGCAGCTTAGCGAGGCTAGTTGAGGATGAGCAGTTCTTC.